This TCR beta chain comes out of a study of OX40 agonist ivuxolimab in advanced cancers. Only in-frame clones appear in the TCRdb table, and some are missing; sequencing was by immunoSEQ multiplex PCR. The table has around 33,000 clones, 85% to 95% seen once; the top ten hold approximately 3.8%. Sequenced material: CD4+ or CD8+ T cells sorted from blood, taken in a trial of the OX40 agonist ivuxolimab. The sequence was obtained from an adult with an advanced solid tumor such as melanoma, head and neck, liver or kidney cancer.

The CDR3 region is CATKRQERDTGELFF. CDR3 bases: TGTGCCACCAAAAGACAGGAAAGGGACACCGGGGAGCTGTTTTTT. This chain links TRBV7-9 with TRBJ2-2; tentatively, D is TRBD1 (6 bases). V dropped 10 bases and J dropped 3 bases, with 18 bases sitting between them. The length of the CDR3 is 15 residues. The V gene's germline CDR1 is SEHNR and CDR2 FQNEAQ (reference sequence).